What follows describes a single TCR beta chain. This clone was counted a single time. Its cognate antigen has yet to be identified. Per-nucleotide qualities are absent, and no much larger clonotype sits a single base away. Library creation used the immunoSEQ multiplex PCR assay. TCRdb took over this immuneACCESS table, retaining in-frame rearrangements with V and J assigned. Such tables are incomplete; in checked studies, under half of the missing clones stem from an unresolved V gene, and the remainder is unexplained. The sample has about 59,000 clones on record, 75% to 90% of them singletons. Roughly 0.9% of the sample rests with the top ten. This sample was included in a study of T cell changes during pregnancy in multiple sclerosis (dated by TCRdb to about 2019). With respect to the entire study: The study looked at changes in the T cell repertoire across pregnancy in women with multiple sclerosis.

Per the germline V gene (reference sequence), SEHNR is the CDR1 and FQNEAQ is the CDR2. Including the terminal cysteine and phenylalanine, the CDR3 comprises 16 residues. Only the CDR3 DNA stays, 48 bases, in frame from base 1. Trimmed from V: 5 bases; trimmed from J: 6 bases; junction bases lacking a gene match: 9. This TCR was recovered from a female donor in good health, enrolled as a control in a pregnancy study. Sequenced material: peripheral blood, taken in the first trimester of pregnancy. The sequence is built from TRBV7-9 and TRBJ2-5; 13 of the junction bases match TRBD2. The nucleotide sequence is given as TGTGCCAGCAGCCCACTAGCGGGGGGGCCGATGAAGACCCAGTACTTC. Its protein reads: CASSPLAGGPMKTQYF.